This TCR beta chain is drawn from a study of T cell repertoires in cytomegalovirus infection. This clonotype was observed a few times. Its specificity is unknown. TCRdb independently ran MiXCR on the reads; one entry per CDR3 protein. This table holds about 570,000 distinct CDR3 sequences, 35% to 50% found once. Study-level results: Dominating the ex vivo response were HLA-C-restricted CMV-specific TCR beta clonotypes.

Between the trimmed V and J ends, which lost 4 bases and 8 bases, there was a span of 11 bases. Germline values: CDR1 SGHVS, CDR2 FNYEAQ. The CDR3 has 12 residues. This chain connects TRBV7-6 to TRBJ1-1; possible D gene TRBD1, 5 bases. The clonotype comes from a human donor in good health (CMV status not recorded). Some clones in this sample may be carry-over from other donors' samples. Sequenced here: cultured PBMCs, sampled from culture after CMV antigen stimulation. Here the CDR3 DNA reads TGTGCCAGCAGCTCTGATTGGGGGGAAGCTTTCTTT. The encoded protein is CASSSDWGEAFF.